This entry lists 27 T cell receptor beta chains sequenced from one sample in a study of identifying expanded T cells in peripheral blood. Only in-frame clones appear in the TCRdb table, and some are missing; sequencing was by immunoSEQ multiplex PCR. The profile shows approximately 97,000 clones, around 88% of them singletons. The sequencing sample was made of blood. Receptors originate from a person between 18 and 75 years old in good health.

This clone was detected once. The chain employs TRBV25-1 and TRBJ2-3, with a tentative D call TRBD1 (6 bases). V lost 1 base to trimming and J lost 5 bases, with 7 bases between them. The CDR3 consists of 13 residues. From germline, CDR1 is MGHDK and CDR2 SYGVNS. CDR3 sequence (DNA): TGTGCCAGCAGTGAATCAGGGGTAGATACGCAGTATTTT. Translated: CASSESGVDTQYF.

The chain has TRBV28 and TRBJ1-4; D call uncertain. The V and J ends lost 10 bases and 10 bases respectively, with 16 bases between them. The CDR3 has 12 residues. CDR1 is MDHEN and CDR2 is SYDVKM in the germline V gene. Here the CDR3 reads CATNKPGLKLFF. DNA for the CDR3: TGTGCCACCAACAAACCAGGTTTAAAACTGTTTTTT. Together with reference TRBV28 and TRBJ1-4, the CDR3 gives the full variable domain: DVKVTQSSRYLVKRTGEKVFLECVQDMDHENMFWYRQDPGLGLRLIYFSYDVKMKEKGDIPEGYSVSREKKERFSLILESASTNQTSMYLCATNKPGLKLFFGSGTQLSVL.

This clone was seen just once. The chain has TRBV27 and TRBJ1-3; D not certain. Germline CDR1 reads MNHEY; CDR2 reads SMNVEV (reference sequence). Trimming shortened V by 6 bases and J by 1 base, and 13 bases separated the two germline ends. The CDR3 loop spans 15 amino acids. For the CDR3, the DNA is TGTGCCAGCAGCCCTTACCGGTCATCTGGAAACACCATATATTTT. Translating it yields CASSPYRSSGNTIYF.

The rearrangement uses TRBV5-1 and TRBJ2-7; D gene uncertain. The CDR3 spans 12 residues. V lost 0 bases to trimming and J lost 4 bases, with 5 bases between them. Germline lookup yields CDR1 SGHRS and CDR2 YFSETQ. The chain's CDR3 is CASSLGYYEQYF. CDR3 nucleotides: TGCGCCAGCAGCTTGGGTTATTACGAGCAGTACTTC.

This chain joins TRBV7-9 and TRBJ2-3, with D hard to call. V was clipped by 1 base and J by 4 bases, with 6 bases between them. The germline V gene has CDR1 SEHNR and CDR2 FQNEAQ (reference sequence). The CDR3 runs to 13 residues. The CDR3 DNA reads as TGTGCCAGCAGCTTAGAGGACCCAGATACGCAGTATTTT. The encoded protein is CASSLEDPDTQYF.

This rearrangement joins TRBV4-3 to TRBJ1-1; tentative D call: TRBD1 (6 bases). This CDR3 contains 15 residues. V was shortened by 4 bases and J by 3 bases, with 15 bases between the two germline ends. Germline V gene sequence: CDR1 LGHNA, CDR2 YSLEER. The CDR3 spells CASSPRDTGYTEAFF. The DNA for the CDR3 is TGCGCCAGCAGCCCTAGGGACACCGGGTACACTGAAGCTTTCTTT.

The V call is TRBV6-5, the J call TRBJ1-2; D not certain. Germline CDR1 reads MNHEY; CDR2 reads SVGAGI. V dropped 8 bases and J dropped 5 bases, with 9 bases sitting between them. CDR3 length equals 11 residues. CDR3 sequence reads: CASYSGYGYTF. The CDR3 coding sequence is TGTGCCAGCTATAGTGGGTATGGCTACACCTTC.

The rearrangement uses TRBV5-1 and TRBJ2-2; D gene uncertain. CDR1 is SGHRS, CDR2 YFSETQ, per germline. CDR3 length: 14 residues. Trimming removed 4 bases at V and 6 bases at J, with 13 bases between. CDR3 protein: CASSDPLVPGELFF. CDR3 in DNA: TGCGCCAGCAGCGACCCGCTGGTTCCCGGGGAGCTGTTTTTT.

This clone has just a few counts. CDR3 nucleotide sequence: TGTGCCAGCCTCGACAGGGGCAACTATGGCTACACCTTC. Translating gives CASLDRGNYGYTF. The rearrangement joins TRBV6-6 to TRBJ1-2, with TRBD1 matching 8 bases. V lost 8 bases to trimming and J lost 2 bases; unmatched junction nucleotides: 4. This CDR3 spans 13 amino acids. CDR1 is MNHNY, CDR2 SVGAGI, per germline (reference sequence).

This sequence joins TRBV4-1 and TRBJ2-2, with 13 bases matching TRBD2. Trimming removed 4 bases from V and 0 bases from J; junction bases left unmatched: 8. The CDR3 is 19 amino acids. The germline gives CDR1 MGHRA, CDR2 YSYEKL. In DNA, the CDR3 is TGCGCCAGCAGCCGTAGGACTAGCGGGAGCCTCGCGAACACCGGGGAGCTGTTTTTT. Its protein is CASSRRTSGSLANTGELFF.

This clone was counted a single time. The chain combines TRBV7-2 with TRBJ1-6, with D perhaps TRBD1 (6 bases). The germline V gene encodes CDR1 SGHTA and CDR2 FQGNSA. Trimming pared 5 bases from V and 9 bases from J, leaving 17 bases between. The CDR3 has 15 residues. The CDR3 DNA sequence: TGTGCCAGCAGCGCCATACTCGGGGGCGGTTCACCCCTCCACTTT. This translates into CASSAILGGGSPLHF.

The rearrangement links TRBV4-2 to TRBJ1-1, with D unclear. V lost 0 bases to trimming and J lost 5 bases, with 13 bases between them. This CDR3 region has 15 residues. The germline V gene has CDR1 LGHNA and CDR2 YNFKEQ. CDR3 sequence (DNA): TGTGCCAGCAGCCAAGATAAGAGGGTACTAACTGAAGCTTTCTTT. Translated, it gives CASSQDKRVLTEAFF.

The V gene is TRBV7-9, the J gene TRBJ1-4; D is unresolved. Germline assignment: CDR1 SEHNR and CDR2 FQNEAQ (reference sequence). The V gene lost 5 bases and the J gene lost 5 bases, with 15 bases spanning the gap. The CDR3 has 15 residues. CDR3 sequence: CASSPVRLGNEKLFF. The CDR3 DNA is TGTGCCAGCAGCCCCGTTCGGCTCGGGAATGAAAAACTGTTTTTT. The full variable domain, its missing parts supplied by reference TRBV7-9 and TRBJ1-4, is DTGVSQNPRHKITKRGQNVTFRCDPISEHNRLYWYRQTLGQGPEFLTYFQNEAQLEKSRLLSDRFSAERPKGSFSTLEIQRTEQGDSAMYLCASSPVRLGNEKLFFGSGTQLSVL.

V usage is TRBV28 and J usage is TRBJ2-6; 7 bases are shared with TRBD1. In germline, CDR1 is MDHEN, CDR2 SYDVKM. This CDR3 is 15 amino acids long. Trimming removed 6 bases from V and 1 base from J; junction bases left unmatched: 3. The CDR3 DNA is TGTGCCAGCAGCGGACAGGATTCTGGGGCCAACGTCCTGACTTTC. It translates to CASSGQDSGANVLTF.

The chain joins TRBV11-2 to TRBJ2-5; 8 nucleotides line up with TRBD1. Germline V lookup: CDR1 SGHAT, CDR2 FQNNGV. The CDR3 sequence is 15 residues long. With V trimmed by 2 bases and J by 2 bases, 4 bases remained unmatched. This chain's CDR3 is CASSLSGQGQETQYF. In DNA form, the CDR3 reads TGTGCCAGCAGCTTATCAGGACAGGGTCAAGAGACCCAGTACTTC. The whole variable domain, filled in from reference TRBV11-2 and TRBJ2-5, reads EAGVAQSPRYKIIEKRQSVAFWCNPISGHATLYWYQQILGQGPKLLIQFQNNGVVDDSQLPKDRFSAERLKGVDSTLKIQPAKLEDSAVYLCASSLSGQGQETQYFGPGTRLLVL.

The chain carries TRBV7-3 and TRBJ2-1, with 8 bases aligning to TRBD2. The germline gives CDR1 SGHTA, CDR2 FQGTGA. The CDR3 spans 14 residues. Trimming cost V 5 bases and J 5 bases; bases outside gene matches: 5. The CDR3 nucleotides read TGTGCCAGCAGCCTAAGCGGGGGAAACAATGAGCAGTTCTTC. This encodes CASSLSGGNNEQFF.

The CDR3 nucleotides are TGTGCCAGCAGCCCATACAGGGGCTCCTACGAGCAGTACTTC. Translating it yields CASSPYRGSYEQYF. The rearrangement uses TRBV27 and TRBJ2-7; 7 bases are a match to TRBD1. Germline V gene lookup returns CDR1 MNHEY and CDR2 SMNVEV (reference sequence). J gave up 0 bases and V 6 bases, and 5 bases lay outside the gene matches. The CDR3 is made up of 14 amino acids.

This chain connects TRBV29-1 to TRBJ2-7; 9 nucleotides align to TRBD2. CDR3 length: 14 residues. Unmatched junction bases numbered 9, after V lost 6 bases and J lost 3 bases. CDR1 is SQVTM, CDR2 ANQGSEA, per germline. The CDR3 protein is CSVRGVAGDYEQYF. The CDR3 nucleotides are TGCAGCGTAAGGGGGGTAGCGGGAGACTACGAGCAGTACTTC.

The chain has TRBV11-2 and TRBJ1-3; D uncertain. Per the germline V gene, CDR1 is SGHAT and CDR2 is FQNNGV. This CDR3 comprises 17 residues. Trimming pared 0 bases from V and 2 bases from J, leaving 14 bases between. CDR3 coding DNA: TGTGCCAGCAGCTTAGATGGCGGTACGACAACTGGAAACACCATATATTTT. Protein product: CASSLDGGTTTGNTIYF. Variable domain in full (rest from reference TRBV11-2 and TRBJ1-3): EAGVAQSPRYKIIEKRQSVAFWCNPISGHATLYWYQQILGQGPKLLIQFQNNGVVDDSQLPKDRFSAERLKGVDSTLKIQPAKLEDSAVYLCASSLDGGTTTGNTIYFGEGSWLTVV.

The V gene is TRBV6-1, the J gene TRBJ2-5, with D possibly being TRBD2 (5 bases). Germline V CDR1 and CDR2: MNHNS, SASEGT. The CDR3 extends over 13 amino acids. V lost 4 bases and J lost 5, with 11 bases in between. CDR3 DNA: TGTGCCAGCAGTGGACTGGGGAGCGAGACCCAGTACTTC. This codes for CASSGLGSETQYF.

V and J are TRBV6-5 and TRBJ2-7; tentative D call: TRBD1 (5 bases). The CDR3 is 15 amino acids. In germline, CDR1 is MNHEY, CDR2 SVGAGI. Trimming shortened V by 0 bases and J by 0 bases, and 9 bases separated the two germline ends. The CDR3 protein is CASSYSTTDSYEQYF. The CDR3 region has the DNA TGTGCCAGCAGTTACTCCACGACAGACTCCTACGAGCAGTACTTC.

CDR3 in DNA: TGTGCCACCAGCAGAGATGTTGGGGTTGGGGCCAACGTCCTGACTTTC. This sequence encodes CATSRDVGVGANVLTF. J is TRBJ2-6 and V is TRBV15; D unclear. This CDR3 spans 16 amino acids. The germline V gene encodes CDR1 LNHNV and CDR2 YYDKDF (reference sequence). V was shortened by 0 bases and J by 3 bases, with 9 bases between the two germline ends.

The chain employs TRBV6-5 and TRBJ1-4, with D perhaps TRBD1 (5 bases). Deletions cut 4 bases from V and 4 bases from J, with 13 bases between. Looked up from germline, CDR1 is MNHEY and CDR2 is SVGAGI. The length of the CDR3 is 15 residues. In DNA, the CDR3 is TGTGCCAGCAGTTTCAGACAGCCTTATAATGAAAAACTGTTTTTT. It encodes CASSFRQPYNEKLFF.

The rearrangement joins TRBV7-9 to TRBJ2-1, with 15 bases matching TRBD2. The CDR3 consists of 19 residues. The V gene's germline CDR1 is SEHNR and CDR2 FQNEAQ (reference sequence). V trimming: 5 bases; J trimming: 8 bases; junction bases outside the gene matches: 16. CDR3 in amino acids: CASSPLTRTSGGARDEQFF. Written as DNA, the CDR3 is TGTGCCAGCAGCCCCTTAACGAGGACTAGCGGGGGGGCTAGGGATGAGCAGTTCTTC.

The genes are TRBV6-5 and TRBJ2-5; possibly TRBD1 for D (6 bases). The CDR3 has 13 residues. Germline-derived CDR1 and CDR2 are MNHEY and SVGAGI. V was cut by 6 bases and J by 3 bases, with 11 bases left in between. This chain's CDR3 is CASSQGQKETQYF. Here the CDR3 DNA reads TGTGCCAGCAGCCAAGGACAGAAAGAGACCCAGTACTTC.

This clone was counted between two and nine times. V usage is TRBV30 and J usage is TRBJ1-5; TRBD1 matches 7 bases. J was trimmed by 0 bases and V by 1 base; bases with no gene match: 18. Germline lookup yields CDR1 GTSNPN and CDR2 SVGIG (reference sequence). The CDR3 length is 20 residues. CDR3 sequence: CAWSEETGSLPAYSNQPQHF. The CDR3 region has the DNA TGTGCCTGGAGTGAAGAGACAGGGTCCCTCCCCGCTTATAGCAATCAGCCCCAGCATTTT.

There are a few counts of this clone. The chain carries TRBV10-1 and TRBJ1-2, with no clear D. The V and J ends lost 6 bases and 0 bases respectively, with 8 bases between them. Germline CDR1 is WNHNN and CDR2 is SYGVQD (reference sequence). The CDR3 runs 13 residues. Here the CDR3 DNA reads TGCGCCAGCAGCCCTCGCCCTAACTATGGCTACACCTTC. Translating it yields CASSPRPNYGYTF.